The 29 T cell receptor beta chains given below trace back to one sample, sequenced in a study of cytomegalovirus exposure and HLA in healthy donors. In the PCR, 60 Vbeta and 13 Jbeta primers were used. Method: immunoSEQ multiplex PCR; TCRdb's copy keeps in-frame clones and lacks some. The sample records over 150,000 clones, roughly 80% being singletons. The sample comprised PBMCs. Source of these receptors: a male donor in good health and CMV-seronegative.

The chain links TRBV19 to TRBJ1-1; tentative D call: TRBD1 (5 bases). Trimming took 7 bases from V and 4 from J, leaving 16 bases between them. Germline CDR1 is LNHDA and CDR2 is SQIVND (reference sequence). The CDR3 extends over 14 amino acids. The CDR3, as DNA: TGTGCCAGTACCGAGGTTTTTAGGGGCACTGAAGCTTTCTTT. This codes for CASTEVFRGTEAFF.

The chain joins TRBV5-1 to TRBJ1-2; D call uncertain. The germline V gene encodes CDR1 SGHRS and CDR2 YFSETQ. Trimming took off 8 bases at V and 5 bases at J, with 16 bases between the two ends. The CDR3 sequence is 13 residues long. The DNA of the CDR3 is TGCGCCAGTAACCCCGGGATTCATTATGGCTACACCTTC. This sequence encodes CASNPGIHYGYTF.

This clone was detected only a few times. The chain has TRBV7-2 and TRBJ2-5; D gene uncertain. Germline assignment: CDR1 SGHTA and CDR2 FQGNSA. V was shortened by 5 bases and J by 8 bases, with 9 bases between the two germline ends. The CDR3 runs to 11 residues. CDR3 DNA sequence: TGTGCCAGCAGCCCCGAGAGCACCCAGTACTTC. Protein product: CASSPESTQYF.

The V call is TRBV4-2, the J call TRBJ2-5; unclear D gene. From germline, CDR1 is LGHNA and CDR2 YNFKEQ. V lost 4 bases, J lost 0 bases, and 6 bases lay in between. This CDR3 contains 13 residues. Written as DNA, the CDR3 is TGTGCCAGCAGCCCCGGGTACCAAGAGACCCAGTACTTC. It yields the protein CASSPGYQETQYF.

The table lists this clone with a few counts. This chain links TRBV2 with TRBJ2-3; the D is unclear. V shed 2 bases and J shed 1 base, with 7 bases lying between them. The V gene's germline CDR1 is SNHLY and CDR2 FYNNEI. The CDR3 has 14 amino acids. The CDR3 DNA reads TGTGCCAGCAGTGAAATAGGAGGCACAGATACGCAGTATTTT. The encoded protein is CASSEIGGTDTQYF.

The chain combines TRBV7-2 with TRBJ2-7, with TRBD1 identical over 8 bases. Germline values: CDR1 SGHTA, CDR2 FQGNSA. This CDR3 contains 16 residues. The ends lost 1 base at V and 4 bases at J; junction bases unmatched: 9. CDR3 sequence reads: CASSLGAGGAGYEQYF. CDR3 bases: TGTGCCAGCAGCTTAGGTGCAGGGGGCGCCGGTTACGAGCAGTACTTC.

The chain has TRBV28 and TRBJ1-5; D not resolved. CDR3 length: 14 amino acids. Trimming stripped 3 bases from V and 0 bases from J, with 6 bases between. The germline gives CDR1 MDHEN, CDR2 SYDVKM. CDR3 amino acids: CASSFGVSNQPQHF. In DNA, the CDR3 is TGTGCCAGCAGTTTCGGGGTTAGCAATCAGCCCCAGCATTTT. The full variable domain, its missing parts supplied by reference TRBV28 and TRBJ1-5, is DVKVTQSSRYLVKRTGEKVFLECVQDMDHENMFWYRQDPGLGLRLIYFSYDVKMKEKGDIPEGYSVSREKKERFSLILESASTNQTSMYLCASSFGVSNQPQHFGDGTRLSIL.

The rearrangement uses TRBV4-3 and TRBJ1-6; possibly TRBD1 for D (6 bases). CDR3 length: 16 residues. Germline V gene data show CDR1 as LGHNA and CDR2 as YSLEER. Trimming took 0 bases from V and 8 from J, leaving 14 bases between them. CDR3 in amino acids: CASSQESGRGYSPLHF. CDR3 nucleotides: TGCGCCAGCAGCCAAGAGAGCGGCAGGGGTTATTCACCCCTCCACTTT.

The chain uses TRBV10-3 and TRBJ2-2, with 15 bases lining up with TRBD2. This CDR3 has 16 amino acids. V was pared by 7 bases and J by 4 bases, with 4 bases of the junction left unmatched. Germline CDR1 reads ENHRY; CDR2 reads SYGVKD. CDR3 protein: CAINGLAGGSTGELFF. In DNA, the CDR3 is TGTGCCATCAACGGACTAGCGGGGGGGTCCACCGGGGAGCTGTTTTTT.

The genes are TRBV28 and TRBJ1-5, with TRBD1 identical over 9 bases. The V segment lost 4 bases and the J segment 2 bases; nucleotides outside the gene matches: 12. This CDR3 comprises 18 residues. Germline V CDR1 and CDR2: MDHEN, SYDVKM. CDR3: CASSSPQQGAFGNQPQHF. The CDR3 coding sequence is TGTGCCAGCAGTTCCCCCCAACAGGGGGCTTTTGGCAATCAGCCCCAGCATTTT.

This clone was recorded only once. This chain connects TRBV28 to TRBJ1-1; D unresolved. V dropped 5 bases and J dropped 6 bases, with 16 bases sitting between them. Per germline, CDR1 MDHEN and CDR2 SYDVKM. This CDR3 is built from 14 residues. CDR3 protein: CASSVTKQVPEAFF. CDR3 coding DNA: TGTGCCAGCAGTGTGACAAAGCAGGTTCCTGAAGCTTTCTTT.

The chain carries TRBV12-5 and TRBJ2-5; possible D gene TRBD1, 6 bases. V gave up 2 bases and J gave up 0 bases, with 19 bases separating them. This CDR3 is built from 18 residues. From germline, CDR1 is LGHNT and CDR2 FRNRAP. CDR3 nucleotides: TGTGCTAGTGGTTTGACATCACCGGGACAAGCGTACCAAGAGACCCAGTACTTC. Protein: CASGLTSPGQAYQETQYF.

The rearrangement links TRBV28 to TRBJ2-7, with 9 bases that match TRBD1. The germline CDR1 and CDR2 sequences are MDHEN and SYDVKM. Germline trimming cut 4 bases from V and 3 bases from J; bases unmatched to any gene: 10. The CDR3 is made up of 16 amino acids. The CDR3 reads CASSSMDRGQVYEQYF. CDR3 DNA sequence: TGTGCCAGCAGTTCTATGGACAGGGGTCAGGTCTACGAGCAGTACTTC.

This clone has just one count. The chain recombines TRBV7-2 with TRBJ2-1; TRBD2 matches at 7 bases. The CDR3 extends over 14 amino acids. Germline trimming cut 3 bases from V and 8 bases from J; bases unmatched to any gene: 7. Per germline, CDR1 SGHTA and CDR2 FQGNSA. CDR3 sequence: CASSLGGSSYEQFF. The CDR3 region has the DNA TGTGCCAGCAGCTTGGGCGGGAGTAGCTATGAGCAGTTCTTC.

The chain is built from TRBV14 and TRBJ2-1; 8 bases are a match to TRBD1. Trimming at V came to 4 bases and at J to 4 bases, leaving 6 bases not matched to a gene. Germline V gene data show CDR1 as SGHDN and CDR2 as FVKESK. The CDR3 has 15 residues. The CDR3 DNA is TGTGCCAGCAGCCGAAGGACAGGGAGATACAATGAGCAGTTCTTC. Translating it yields CASSRRTGRYNEQFF.

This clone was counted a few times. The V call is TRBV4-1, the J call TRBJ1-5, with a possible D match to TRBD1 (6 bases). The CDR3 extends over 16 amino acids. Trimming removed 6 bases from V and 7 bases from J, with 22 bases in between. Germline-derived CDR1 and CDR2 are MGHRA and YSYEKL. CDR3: CASRSYTTGNGQPQHF. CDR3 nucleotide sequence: TGCGCCAGCAGGAGCTACACGACAGGAAACGGGCAGCCCCAGCATTTT.

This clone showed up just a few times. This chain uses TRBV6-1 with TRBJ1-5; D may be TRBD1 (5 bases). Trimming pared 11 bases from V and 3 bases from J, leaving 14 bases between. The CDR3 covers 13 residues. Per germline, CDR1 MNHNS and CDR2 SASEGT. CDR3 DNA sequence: TGTGCCTTGGGACTTTTTACCAATCAGCCCCAGCATTTT. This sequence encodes CALGLFTNQPQHF.

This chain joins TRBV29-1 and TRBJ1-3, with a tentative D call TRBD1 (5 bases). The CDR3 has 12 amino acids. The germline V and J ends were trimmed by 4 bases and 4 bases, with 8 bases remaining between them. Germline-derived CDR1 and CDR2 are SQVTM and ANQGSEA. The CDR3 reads CSVVGVGNTIYF. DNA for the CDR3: TGCAGCGTTGTAGGGGTCGGAAACACCATATATTTT.

The CDR3 region has the DNA TGTGCCTCGTACTTTAATGAGCAGTTCTTC. This translates into CASYFNEQFF. The chain links TRBV2 to TRBJ2-1; D is unresolved. There are 10 residues in the CDR3. Germline CDR1 is SNHLY and CDR2 is FYNNEI. V was clipped by 11 bases and J by 7 bases, with 9 bases between them.

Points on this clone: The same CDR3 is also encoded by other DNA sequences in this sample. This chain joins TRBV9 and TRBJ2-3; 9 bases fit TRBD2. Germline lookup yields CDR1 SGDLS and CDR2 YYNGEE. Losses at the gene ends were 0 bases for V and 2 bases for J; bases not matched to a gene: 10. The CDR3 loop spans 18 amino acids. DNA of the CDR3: TGTGCCAGCAGCGTAGAGTTAGCGGGGGCCCCTGCCACAGATACGCAGTATTTT. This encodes CASSVELAGAPATDTQYF. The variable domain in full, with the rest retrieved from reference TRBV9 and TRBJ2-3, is DSGVTQTPKHLITATGQRVTLRCSPRSGDLSVYWYQQSLDQGLQFLIQYYNGEERAKGNILERFSAQQFPDLHSELNLSSLELGDSALYFCASSVELAGAPATDTQYFGPGTRLTVL.

The CDR3 is CASSATSGAYNEQFF. CDR3 bases: TGTGCCAGCAGCGCGACTAGCGGGGCCTACAATGAGCAGTTCTTC. The chain has TRBV7-3 and TRBJ2-1; 11 bases align to TRBD2. The CDR3 runs to 15 residues. CDR1 SGHTA and CDR2 FQGTGA come from the germline V gene. The J segment lost 2 bases and the V segment lost 5 bases, leaving 2 bases of the junction unmatched.

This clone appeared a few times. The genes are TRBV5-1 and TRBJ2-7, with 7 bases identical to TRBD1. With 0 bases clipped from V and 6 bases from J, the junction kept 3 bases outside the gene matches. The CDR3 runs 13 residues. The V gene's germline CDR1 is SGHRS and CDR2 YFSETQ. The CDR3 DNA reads TGCGCCAGCAGCTTGGAACAGGGGAGCGAGCAGTACTTC. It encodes CASSLEQGSEQYF.

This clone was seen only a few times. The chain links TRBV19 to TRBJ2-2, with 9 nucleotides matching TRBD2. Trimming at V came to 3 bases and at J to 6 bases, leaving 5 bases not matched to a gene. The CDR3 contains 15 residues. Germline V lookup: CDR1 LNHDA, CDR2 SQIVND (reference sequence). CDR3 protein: CASSMVAGEAGELFF. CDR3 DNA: TGTGCCAGTAGTATGGTAGCGGGAGAGGCCGGGGAGCTGTTTTTT.

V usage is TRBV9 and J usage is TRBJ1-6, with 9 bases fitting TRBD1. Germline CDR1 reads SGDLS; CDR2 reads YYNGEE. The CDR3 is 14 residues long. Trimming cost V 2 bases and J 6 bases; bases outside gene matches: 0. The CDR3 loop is CASSVGQGNSPLHF. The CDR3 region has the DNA TGTGCCAGCAGCGTGGGACAGGGTAATTCACCCCTCCACTTT.

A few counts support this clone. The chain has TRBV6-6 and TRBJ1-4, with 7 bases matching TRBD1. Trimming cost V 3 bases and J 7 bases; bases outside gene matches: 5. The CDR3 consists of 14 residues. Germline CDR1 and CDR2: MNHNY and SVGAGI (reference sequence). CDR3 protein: CASSYTDRTEKLFF. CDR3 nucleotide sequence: TGTGCCAGCAGTTATACGGACAGGACTGAAAAACTGTTTTTT.

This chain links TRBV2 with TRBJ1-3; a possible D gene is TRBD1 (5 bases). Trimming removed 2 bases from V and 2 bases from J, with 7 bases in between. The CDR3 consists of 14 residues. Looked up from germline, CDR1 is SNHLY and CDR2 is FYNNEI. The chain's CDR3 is CASSEQGTGNTIYF. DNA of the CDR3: TGTGCCAGCAGTGAACAGGGTACTGGAAACACCATATATTTT.

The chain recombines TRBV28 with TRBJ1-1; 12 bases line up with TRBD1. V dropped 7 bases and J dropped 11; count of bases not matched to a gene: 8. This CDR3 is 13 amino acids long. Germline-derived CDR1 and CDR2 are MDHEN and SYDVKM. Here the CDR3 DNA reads TGTGCCAGCAACTCCCGGGACAGGGGGCCTGCTTTCTTT. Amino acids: CASNSRDRGPAFF.

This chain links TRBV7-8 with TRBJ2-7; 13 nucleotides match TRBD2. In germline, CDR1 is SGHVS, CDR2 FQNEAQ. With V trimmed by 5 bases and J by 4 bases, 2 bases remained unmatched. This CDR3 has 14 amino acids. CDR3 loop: CASSRTSGSYEQYF. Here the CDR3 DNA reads TGTGCCAGCAGCAGGACTAGCGGGAGTTACGAGCAGTACTTC. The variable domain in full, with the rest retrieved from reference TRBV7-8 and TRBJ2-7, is GAGVSQSPRYKVAKRGQDVALRCDPISGHVSLFWYQQALGQGPEFLTYFQNEAQLDKSGLPSDRFFAERPEGSVSTLKIQRTQQEDSAVYLCASSRTSGSYEQYFGPGTRLTVT.

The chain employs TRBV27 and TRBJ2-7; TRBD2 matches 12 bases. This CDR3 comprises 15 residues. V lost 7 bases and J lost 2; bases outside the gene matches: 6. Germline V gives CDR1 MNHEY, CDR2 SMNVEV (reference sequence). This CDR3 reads CASKASGRGTYEQYF. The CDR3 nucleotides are TGTGCCAGCAAGGCTAGCGGGAGGGGTACCTACGAGCAGTACTTC.